This T cell receptor (beta chain) appears in the sequencing data of a study of blood T cell repertoires in COVID-19. TCRdb's copy holds only in-frame clones and misses some; the assay was immunoSEQ multiplex PCR. Among about 320,000 clones, around 90% were seen once, and the ten largest hold roughly 2.5%. In germline, CDR1 is SGHTA, CDR2 FQGNSA. V was pared by 8 bases and J by 5 bases, with 14 bases of the junction left unmatched. The CDR3 has 16 residues. V is TRBV7-2 and J is TRBJ2-2, with TRBD2 identical over 7 bases. This clonotype originated in a man aged 55 to 70 who had recovered from COVID-19. Sequencing was done on a sample of PBMCs or T cells enriched from blood (not recorded which). The CDR3 region has the DNA TGTGCCAGCCTCCCTTCCGCGGGAGCAGGTACCGGGGAGCTGTTTTTT. Protein sequence: CASLPSAGAGTGELFF.